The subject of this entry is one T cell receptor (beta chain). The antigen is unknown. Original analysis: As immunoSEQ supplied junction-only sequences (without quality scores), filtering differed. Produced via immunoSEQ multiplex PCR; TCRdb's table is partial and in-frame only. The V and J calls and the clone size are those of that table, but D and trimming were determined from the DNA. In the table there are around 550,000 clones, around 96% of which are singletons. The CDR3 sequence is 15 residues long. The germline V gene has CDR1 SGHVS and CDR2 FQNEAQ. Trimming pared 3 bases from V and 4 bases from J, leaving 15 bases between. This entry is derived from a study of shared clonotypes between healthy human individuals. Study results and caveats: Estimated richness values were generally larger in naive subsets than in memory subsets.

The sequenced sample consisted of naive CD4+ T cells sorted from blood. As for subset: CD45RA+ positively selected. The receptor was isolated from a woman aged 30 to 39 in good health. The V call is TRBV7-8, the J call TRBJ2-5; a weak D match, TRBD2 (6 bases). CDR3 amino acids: CASSLSSGGRETQYF. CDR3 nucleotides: TGTGCCAGCAGCTTGAGTAGCGGAGGGAGAGAGACCCAGTACTTC.